The 5 T cell receptor beta chains presented below share a single source sample, sequenced in a study of blood T cells in healthy people across ages. Primed by a sample-barcoded 5' primer and a J-beta primer mix, a second PCR proceeded for about 6 to 11 cycles. MiXCR, applied by TCRdb to the 5' RACE reads, yields one record per CDR3 protein. The sample has fewer than 1 million distinct CDR3 sequences, under 45% seen once. The material sequenced was blood. The receptors were gathered from a man aged 55 to 69 in good health.

This chain links TRBV6-1 with TRBJ2-7; D is unresolved. The CDR3 is 11 residues long. Trimming stripped 2 bases from V and 9 bases from J, with 8 bases between. Germline lookup yields CDR1 MNHNS and CDR2 SASEGT. The CDR3 region is CASSERDGQYF. The CDR3 DNA reads TGTGCCAGCAGTGAACGAGACGGGCAGTACTTC.

V gene TRBV7-9 combines with J gene TRBJ2-7, with a tentative D call TRBD2 (5 bases). V lost 5 bases to trimming and J lost 6 bases, with 11 bases between them. Germline V gives CDR1 SEHNR, CDR2 FQNEAQ (reference sequence). There are 12 residues in the CDR3. DNA for the CDR3: TGTGCCAGCAGCAAGGACTTGGGCGAGCAGTACTTC. Translation gives CASSKDLGEQYF.

The gene calls are TRBV28 and TRBJ2-3; 7 bases agree with TRBD1. V gave up 5 bases and J gave up 2 bases; unmatched junction bases: 7. CDR3 length: 15 residues. Germline V gene sequence: CDR1 MDHEN, CDR2 SYDVKM. CDR3 residues: CASSPRTGITDTQYF. The CDR3 nucleotides are TGTGCCAGCAGTCCCAGGACAGGCATCACAGATACGCAGTATTTT.

CDR3: CASSSSNRNPYEQYF. DNA of the CDR3: TGTGCCAGCAGTTCAAGCAACAGGAATCCCTACGAGCAGTACTTC. The chain carries TRBV5-5 and TRBJ2-7, with D perhaps TRBD1 (5 bases). Trimming left V 5 bases short and J 2 bases short, with 17 bases between. This CDR3 has 15 amino acids. Germline V gives CDR1 SGHKS, CDR2 YYEKEE (reference sequence).

In its sample, this clonotype was seen once. The chain joins TRBV7-9 to TRBJ2-2, with D possibly being TRBD2 (5 bases). Trimming stripped 5 bases from V and 7 bases from J, with 20 bases between. This CDR3 has 16 residues. Germline V gene data show CDR1 as SEHNR and CDR2 as FQNEAQ (reference sequence). The CDR3 DNA is TGTGCCAGCAGCGCGATCGGAGGAGCGGCGGTCGGGGAGCTGTTTTTT. It translates to CASSAIGGAAVGELFF.